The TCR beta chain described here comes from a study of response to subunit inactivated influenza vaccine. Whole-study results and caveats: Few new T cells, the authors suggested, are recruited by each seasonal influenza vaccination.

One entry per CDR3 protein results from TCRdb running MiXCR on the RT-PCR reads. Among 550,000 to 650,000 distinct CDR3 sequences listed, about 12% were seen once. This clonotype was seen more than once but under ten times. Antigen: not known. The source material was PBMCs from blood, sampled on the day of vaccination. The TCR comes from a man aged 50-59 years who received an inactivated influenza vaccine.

The CDR3 reads CASSRSPGTTLETQYF. CDR3 DNA: TGCGCCAGCAGTCGATCCCCAGGGACGACCTTAGAGACCCAGTACTTC. J is TRBJ2-5 and V is TRBV5-1; the D gene could be TRBD1 or TRBD2 (5 bases each). V was clipped by 5 bases and J by 4 bases, with 21 bases between them. This CDR3 has 16 amino acids. Germline V gene lookup returns CDR1 SGHRS and CDR2 YFSETQ.